These 18 T cell receptor beta chains came from one sample sequenced in a study of blood T cell repertoires in COVID-19. Profiled with immunoSEQ multiplex PCR; TCRdb holds only in-frame clones, not every one. The sample consists of around 310,000 clones, roughly 90% of them appearing once. Sequenced input: PBMCs or T cells enriched from blood (not recorded which). The source of these receptors is a woman in her thirties who had recovered from COVID-19.

V gene TRBV21-1 combines with J gene TRBJ2-1; no DNA check was done on the table's D call, TRBD2. TRBV21-1 is shown as a pseudogene. There are 17 residues in the CDR3. CDR3 sequence reads: CASSLGGGPYPGNEQFF. The CDR3 DNA sequence: TGTGCCAGCAGCCTCGGGGGGGGGCCCTATCCGGGCAATGAGCAGTTCTTC.

V usage is TRBV12-3 or TRBV12-4 and J usage is TRBJ2-3; D unresolved. The CDR3 is made up of 13 amino acids. Trimming cost V 4 bases and J 1 base, with 6 bases left between them. This CDR3 is CASSSRRTDTQYF. CDR3 nucleotide sequence: TGTGCCAGCAGTTCCCGTCGCACAGATACGCAGTATTTT.

The genes are TRBV7-9 and TRBJ1-5, with D perhaps TRBD1 (6 bases). Germline CDR1 is SEHNR and CDR2 is FQNEAQ (reference sequence). V lost 5 bases, J lost 7 bases, and 12 bases lay in between. This CDR3 region has 13 residues. In nucleotides, the CDR3 is TGTGCCAGCAGCACAGGGATATACCAGCCCCAGCATTTT. This sequence encodes CASSTGIYQPQHF.

The chain recombines TRBV20-1 with TRBJ2-1; D may be TRBD2 (6 bases). Germline V gene data show CDR1 as DFQATT and CDR2 as SNEGSKA (reference sequence). There are 15 residues in the CDR3. Trimming shortened V by 3 bases and J by 3 bases, and 15 bases separated the two germline ends. CDR3 protein: CSASIPGLNYNEQFF. In DNA, the CDR3 is TGCAGTGCTAGTATACCGGGACTGAACTACAATGAGCAGTTCTTC.

V usage is TRBV7-9 and J usage is TRBJ2-3; TRBD2 matches 9 bases. Germline trimming cut 5 bases from V and 0 bases from J; bases unmatched to any gene: 12. The CDR3 is 18 residues long. The germline gives CDR1 SEHNR, CDR2 FQNEAQ (reference sequence). CDR3 residues: CASSHDRETSGSTDTQYF. In DNA form, the CDR3 reads TGTGCCAGCAGCCACGACAGGGAAACTAGCGGGAGCACAGATACGCAGTATTTT.

The gene calls are TRBV7-2 and TRBJ1-1; D gene ambiguous. With 5 bases removed from V and 1 base from J, the gap between germline ends came to 14 bases. CDR3 length: 15 residues. In germline, CDR1 is SGHTA, CDR2 FQGNSA. CDR3 sequence reads: CASSQFVGGNTEAFF. The CDR3 DNA reads TGTGCCAGCAGCCAATTCGTCGGCGGGAACACTGAAGCTTTCTTT. Together with reference TRBV7-2 and TRBJ1-1, the CDR3 gives the full variable domain: GAGVSQSPSNKVTEKGKDVELRCDPISGHTALYWYRQSLGQGLEFLIYFQGNSAPDKSGLPSDRFSAERTGGSVSTLTIQRTQQEDSAVYLCASSQFVGGNTEAFFGQGTRLTVV.

J is TRBJ2-1 and V is TRBV24-1; 11 nucleotides line up with TRBD2. The junction had 5 bases not matched to a gene; V was cut back by 7 bases and J by 7 bases. The CDR3 has 14 amino acids. In germline, CDR1 is KGHDR, CDR2 SFDVKD. Here the CDR3 reads CATSNSGRGNEQFF. CDR3 bases: TGTGCCACCAGCAATAGCGGGAGGGGGAATGAGCAGTTCTTC.

V gene TRBV19 combines with J gene TRBJ2-3; TRBD1 aligns across 8 bases. The germline CDR1 and CDR2 sequences are LNHDA and SQIVND (reference sequence). J gave up 1 base and V 0 bases, and 0 bases lay outside the gene matches. CDR3 length equals 15 residues. This CDR3 reads CASSIEDRGTDTQYF. CDR3 DNA: TGTGCCAGTAGTATAGAGGACAGGGGCACAGATACGCAGTATTTT.

The chain carries TRBV4-3 and TRBJ2-1; D not resolved. CDR1 and CDR2 (germline): LGHNA, YSLEER. Trimming left V 0 bases short and J 6 bases short, with 9 bases between. This CDR3 is built from 14 residues. The CDR3 sequence is CASSQDMAVNEQFF. CDR3 nucleotides: TGCGCCAGCAGCCAAGATATGGCAGTCAATGAGCAGTTCTTC.

The CDR3 region is CASSSLLAGGPDTQYF. DNA for the CDR3: TGCGCCAGCAGCTCCCTCCTAGCGGGAGGACCAGATACGCAGTATTTT. The chain carries TRBV5-1 and TRBJ2-3, with TRBD2 identical over 11 bases. Per germline, CDR1 SGHRS and CDR2 YFSETQ. This CDR3 has 16 residues. The junction had 7 bases not matched to a gene; V was cut back by 3 bases and J by 4 bases.

This clone was detected once. The chain has TRBV10-3 and TRBJ1-4, with 7 nucleotides matching TRBD1. Germline V gene lookup returns CDR1 ENHRY and CDR2 SYGVKD. The V segment lost 3 bases and the J segment 5 bases; nucleotides outside the gene matches: 6. CDR3 length equals 15 residues. CDR3 region: CAISDPARGNEKLFF. The CDR3 region has the DNA TGTGCCATCAGTGATCCGGCCAGGGGGAATGAAAAACTGTTTTTT.

This sequence joins TRBV7-6 and TRBJ2-5, with a possible D match to TRBD1 (6 bases). Between the trimmed V and J ends, which lost 4 bases and 2 bases, there was a span of 8 bases. This CDR3 has 13 amino acids. Germline V CDR1 and CDR2: SGHVS, FNYEAQ. Written as DNA, the CDR3 is TGTGCCAGCAGCTGGGGGCAGCAAGAGACCCAGTACTTC. Translation gives CASSWGQQETQYF.

The V gene is TRBV7-9, the J gene TRBJ2-3, with D perhaps TRBD1 (6 bases). V was clipped by 8 bases and J by 5 bases, with 14 bases between them. The germline CDR1 and CDR2 sequences are SEHNR and FQNEAQ (reference sequence). This CDR3 has 13 residues. CDR3 loop: CASVQGSGDTQYF. The CDR3 region has the DNA TGTGCCAGCGTGCAGGGGTCGGGAGATACGCAGTATTTT.

The rearrangement joins TRBV19 to TRBJ2-3, with unresolved D. The length of the CDR3 is 15 residues. Germline V CDR1 and CDR2: LNHDA, SQIVND (reference sequence). The V and J ends lost 3 bases and 3 bases respectively, with 13 bases between them. The CDR3 sequence: CASSIYHQTTDTQYF. In DNA, the CDR3 is TGTGCCAGTAGTATCTACCATCAAACGACAGATACGCAGTATTTT. The full variable domain, with the rest looked up from reference TRBV19 and TRBJ2-3, is DGGITQSPKYLFRKEGQNVTLSCEQNLNHDAMYWYRQDPGQGLRLIYYSQIVNDFQKGDIAEGYSVSREKKESFPLTVTSAQKNPTAFYLCASSIYHQTTDTQYFGPGTRLTVL.

This chain uses TRBV10-3 with TRBJ2-7; 7 nucleotides agree with TRBD1. Germline V gene sequence: CDR1 ENHRY, CDR2 SYGVKD. Unmatched junction bases numbered 11, after V lost 8 bases and J lost 4 bases. The CDR3 loop spans 14 amino acids. CDR3 bases: TGTGCCATCGGTGGAGGACAGGTTGGTTACGAGCAGTACTTC. Amino acid sequence: CAIGGGQVGYEQYF.

The chain recombines TRBV27 with TRBJ1-1; no firm D call. Trimming shortened V by 6 bases and J by 2 bases, and 4 bases separated the two germline ends. Germline V gives CDR1 MNHEY, CDR2 SMNVEV (reference sequence). The CDR3 totals 11 residues. CDR3 protein: CASRHNTEAFF. DNA of the CDR3: TGTGCCAGCAGACACAACACTGAAGCTTTCTTT.

The chain joins TRBV5-4 to TRBJ2-3, with D possibly being TRBD1 (5 bases). The CDR3 totals 15 residues. Trimming shortened V by 1 base and J by 1 base, and 10 bases separated the two germline ends. Per germline, CDR1 SGHNT and CDR2 YYREEE (reference sequence). The CDR3 nucleotides are TGTGCCAGCAGCTTGAGACAGCCAGGCACAGATACGCAGTATTTT. Amino acids: CASSLRQPGTDTQYF.

The genes are TRBV19 and TRBJ1-5; 7 bases fit TRBD1. Germline trimming cut 5 bases from V and 0 bases from J; bases unmatched to any gene: 16. The CDR3 is 19 residues long. Germline lookup yields CDR1 LNHDA and CDR2 SQIVND (reference sequence). The CDR3, as DNA: TGTGCCAGTAGTCCGAACCGACGAGACAGGGCCCATAGCAATCAGCCCCAGCATTTT. Translation: CASSPNRRDRAHSNQPQHF.